One sample yielded the 29 T cell receptor beta chains listed below, sequenced in a study of T cell responses to AZD1222 COVID-19 vaccine. Generated by immunoSEQ multiplex PCR, the TCRdb table keeps only in-frame clones and is missing some. The sample lists approximately 190,000 clones, approximately 91% occurring once. The input for sequencing was peripheral blood, taken on day 0 of AZD1222 vaccination. These TCRs come from an adult in good health.

This chain joins TRBV29-1 and TRBJ2-1; no clear D. The CDR3 totals 12 residues. Germline V lookup: CDR1 SQVTM, CDR2 ANQGSEA. Trimming took 2 bases from V and 4 from J, leaving 6 bases between them. CDR3 bases: TGCAGCGTTGAACCTGGTTACAATGAGCAGTTCTTC. Protein sequence: CSVEPGYNEQFF.

This rearrangement joins TRBV5-1 to TRBJ2-7; 7 nucleotides agree with TRBD2. Trimming took 0 bases from V and 2 from J; bases not matched to a gene: 2. The length of the CDR3 is 14 residues. CDR1 is SGHRS, CDR2 YFSETQ, per germline. CDR3 in amino acids: CASSLGGSAYEQYF. Here the CDR3 DNA reads TGCGCCAGCAGCTTGGGCGGGAGCGCCTACGAGCAGTACTTC. Looking up the rest from reference TRBV5-1 and TRBJ2-7 gives the full variable domain: KAGVTQTPRYLIKTRGQQVTLSCSPISGHRSVSWYQQTPGQGLQFLFEYFSETQRNKGNFPGRFSGRQFSNSRSEMNVSTLELGDSALYLCASSLGGSAYEQYFGPGTRLTVT.

Comment on this clone: At one boundary the junction diverges from the germline segment, which might be a read error. The V gene is TRBV7-7, the J gene TRBJ2-2; TRBD1 matches at 10 bases. The CDR3 is 16 amino acids. CDR1 and CDR2 from the germline V gene are SSHAT and FNYEAQ (reference sequence). The DNA of the CDR3 is TGTGCTAGCAGCTCGACAGGGGGCCCGAACACCGGGGAGCTGTTTTTT. This sequence encodes CASSSTGGPNTGELFF. The entire variable domain, with the rest obtained from reference TRBV7-7 and TRBJ2-2, is as follows: GAGVSQSPRYKVTKRGQDVTLRCDPISSHATLYWYQQALGQGPEFLTYFNYEAQPDKSGLPSDRFSAERPEGSISTLTIQRTEQRDSAMYRCASSSTGGPNTGELFFGEGSRLTVL.

The rearrangement uses TRBV6-2 or TRBV6-3 and TRBJ2-7; TRBD2 matches at 15 bases. The CDR3 is 18 amino acids. Germline values: CDR1 MNHEY, CDR2 SVGEGT. V lost 6 bases to trimming and J lost 3 bases; unmatched junction nucleotides: 12. CDR3 loop: CASSLRTSGGDPYYEQYF. DNA of the CDR3: TGTGCCAGCAGCCTAAGGACTAGCGGGGGGGACCCTTACTACGAGCAGTACTTC.

The gene calls are TRBV27 and TRBJ2-7; D is ambiguous. Germline-derived CDR1 and CDR2 are MNHEY and SMNVEV (reference sequence). The V gene lost 0 bases and the J gene lost 6 bases, with 12 bases spanning the gap. The CDR3 extends over 14 amino acids. CDR3: CASSLSQTLSEQYF. The CDR3 DNA follows: TGTGCCAGCAGTTTATCGCAGACTTTGAGCGAGCAGTACTTC.

This clone was picked up one time. The CDR3 protein is CASRSDEYRQYF. The CDR3 region has the DNA TGTGCCAGCAGGTCCGACGAGTACAGGCAGTACTTC. The chain is built from TRBV28 and TRBJ2-7; unclear D gene. Germline loops: CDR1 MDHEN, CDR2 SYDVKM. V lost 6 bases and J 9 bases, leaving 15 bases between the germline ends. This CDR3 has 12 residues.

This chain links TRBV19 with TRBJ2-7; D perhaps matches TRBD2 (5 bases). CDR1 is LNHDA, CDR2 SQIVND, per germline (reference sequence). Trimming pared 5 bases from V and 4 bases from J, leaving 6 bases between. This CDR3 region has 11 residues. The CDR3 reads CASSRGYEQYF. Here the CDR3 DNA reads TGTGCCAGTAGTCGAGGGTACGAGCAGTACTTC.

J is TRBJ2-7 and V is TRBV2, with no clear D. With 4 bases removed from V and 11 bases from J, the gap between germline ends came to 12 bases. This CDR3 contains 11 residues. Germline V lookup: CDR1 SNHLY, CDR2 FYNNEI. In DNA form, the CDR3 reads TGTGCCAGCAGTGGAGGCTTGTCGAAGTACTTC. It is translated as CASSGGLSKYF.

V is TRBV11-3 and J is TRBJ1-4; maybe TRBD1 (6 bases). The CDR3 runs to 15 residues. Trimming shortened V by 5 bases and J by 3 bases, and 13 bases separated the two germline ends. CDR1 and CDR2 from the germline V gene are SGHNT and YENEEA. The CDR3 DNA is TGTGCCAGCAGCACACGAGAGGGGGCTAATGAAAAACTGTTTTTT. Its translation: CASSTREGANEKLFF.

This chain connects TRBV4-2 to TRBJ2-1; 12 nucleotides match TRBD2. The CDR3 consists of 15 residues. Per germline, CDR1 LGHNA and CDR2 YNFKEQ. J gave up 9 bases and V 4 bases, and 7 bases lay outside the gene matches. In DNA, the CDR3 is TGTGCCAGCAGCCCTAGCGGGAGGGCAATGAGTGAGCAGTTCTTC. Residues: CASSPSGRAMSEQFF.

This CDR3 reads CASSFVRVLRNQPQHF. CDR3 DNA: TGTGCCAGCAGTTTCGTTCGAGTCCTTAGGAATCAGCCCCAGCATTTT. The V call is TRBV28, the J call TRBJ1-5; D gene ambiguous. Germline CDR1 and CDR2: MDHEN and SYDVKM. This CDR3 is 16 amino acids long. V lost 3 bases to trimming and J lost 4 bases, with 16 bases between them.

This chain joins TRBV7-9 and TRBJ1-1; no definite D call. Germline CDR1 and CDR2: SEHNR and FQNEAQ (reference sequence). The CDR3 is 12 residues long. V was cut by 2 bases and J by 5 bases, with 6 bases left in between. The CDR3 region is CASSLFSTEAFF. In DNA form, the CDR3 reads TGTGCCAGCAGCTTATTCAGTACTGAAGCTTTCTTT.

The V call is TRBV9, the J call TRBJ2-7; D unresolved. The length of the CDR3 is 14 residues. V was pared by 0 bases and J by 2 bases, with 9 bases between. CDR1 and CDR2 from the germline V gene are SGDLS and YYNGEE. The CDR3 sequence is CASSVAHGAYEQYF. The CDR3 DNA follows: TGTGCCAGCAGCGTAGCTCACGGAGCCTACGAGCAGTACTTC.

The J gene is TRBJ1-2, the V gene TRBV29-1, with D possibly matching TRBD1 (6 bases). The CDR3 length is 12 residues. Trimming pared 7 bases from V and 7 bases from J, leaving 16 bases between. In germline, CDR1 is SQVTM, CDR2 ANQGSEA. Here the CDR3 reads CSARQGTAGYTF. DNA of the CDR3: TGCAGCGCACGCCAGGGGACCGCTGGCTACACCTTC.

V usage is TRBV4-3 and J usage is TRBJ2-3; no definite D call. CDR1 is LGHNA and CDR2 is YSLEER in the germline V gene. CDR3 length equals 16 residues. V shed 0 bases and J shed 0 bases, with 10 bases lying between them. The CDR3 region is CASSQDSPPSTDTQYF. CDR3 DNA: TGCGCCAGCAGCCAAGACTCCCCCCCTAGCACAGATACGCAGTATTTT.

The genes are TRBV10-3 and TRBJ1-6; D remains unclear. CDR3 length equals 13 residues. Per the germline V gene, CDR1 is ENHRY and CDR2 is SYGVKD. Deletions cut 6 bases from V and 10 bases from J, with 13 bases between. CDR3 nucleotides: TGTGCCATCAGAGGGTGGGGTAGCTCACCCCTCCACTTT. This translates into CAIRGWGSSPLHF.

CDR3 nucleotide sequence: TGTGCCAGCTCACGATGGGTGGGAAGGATGAACACTGAAGCTTTCTTT. Its protein is CASSRWVGRMNTEAFF. The chain is built from TRBV27 and TRBJ1-1, with D uncertain. Germline V gives CDR1 MNHEY, CDR2 SMNVEV (reference sequence). The CDR3 is 16 residues long. V was trimmed by 8 bases and J by 0 bases, leaving 19 bases between them.

The chain is built from TRBV28 and TRBJ2-7, with TRBD1 matching 7 bases. Per germline, CDR1 MDHEN and CDR2 SYDVKM. V was pared by 5 bases and J by 2 bases, with 6 bases of the junction left unmatched. CDR3 length: 14 residues. The CDR3 here is CASSPTDRAYEQYF. The CDR3 nucleotides read TGTGCCAGCAGTCCGACCGACAGGGCCTACGAGCAGTACTTC. The full variable domain, with the rest looked up from reference TRBV28 and TRBJ2-7, is DVKVTQSSRYLVKRTGEKVFLECVQDMDHENMFWYRQDPGLGLRLIYFSYDVKMKEKGDIPEGYSVSREKKERFSLILESASTNQTSMYLCASSPTDRAYEQYFGPGTRLTVT.

The rearrangement links TRBV28 to TRBJ2-7, with a possible D match to TRBD1 (5 bases). V shed 5 bases and J shed 4 bases, with 9 bases lying between them. Germline loops: CDR1 MDHEN, CDR2 SYDVKM. The CDR3 spans 12 residues. The CDR3 bases are TGTGCCAGCAGTGTCGCAGGGTACGAGCAGTACTTC. Its protein is CASSVAGYEQYF.

The chain links TRBV27 to TRBJ2-2, with D unclear. This CDR3 has 15 amino acids. V gave up 2 bases and J gave up 5 bases, with 12 bases separating them. CDR1 and CDR2 (germline): MNHEY, SMNVEV (reference sequence). The CDR3 sequence is CASSLGVASTGELFF. The CDR3 nucleotides are TGTGCCAGCAGTTTAGGTGTGGCGTCAACCGGGGAGCTGTTTTTT.

The chain has TRBV5-1 and TRBJ2-1; 13 positions agree with TRBD2. Trimming cost V 2 bases and J 11 bases; bases outside gene matches: 7. The CDR3 length is 15 residues. CDR1 and CDR2 from the germline V gene are SGHRS and YFSETQ. As DNA, the CDR3 is TGCGCCAGCAGCTTAGAGGGACTAGCGGGAACAAAGCAGTTCTTC. Translating it yields CASSLEGLAGTKQFF.

The rearrangement joins TRBV28 to TRBJ1-2; TRBD1 matches 8 bases. Germline V CDR1 and CDR2: MDHEN, SYDVKM. This CDR3 is 14 amino acids long. J gave up 4 bases and V 8 bases, and 9 bases lay outside the gene matches. CDR3 amino acids: CASWETGDAYGYTF. The CDR3 DNA reads as TGTGCCAGCTGGGAGACAGGGGACGCCTATGGCTACACCTTC.

This clone was detected once. The CDR3: CASSPPLRGQGTEAFF. For the CDR3, the DNA is TGTGCCAGCTCACCACCCTTAAGGGGGCAAGGCACTGAAGCTTTCTTT. The chain employs TRBV18 and TRBJ1-1, with 7 bases identical to TRBD1. This CDR3 is 16 amino acids long. The ends lost 0 bases at V and 4 bases at J; junction bases unmatched: 8. From germline, CDR1 is KGHSH and CDR2 LQKENI.

The rearrangement uses TRBV9 and TRBJ2-3; 7 nucleotides line up with TRBD2. Germline V lookup: CDR1 SGDLS, CDR2 YYNGEE. Losses at the gene ends were 0 bases for V and 1 base for J; bases not matched to a gene: 11. The CDR3 spans 18 residues. CDR3: CASSVAPAGVTGTDTQYF. DNA of the CDR3: TGTGCCAGCAGCGTAGCTCCGGCGGGAGTAACAGGCACAGATACGCAGTATTTT.

The chain couples TRBV28 to TRBJ1-4, with 8 bases that match TRBD1. J gave up 4 bases and V 6 bases, and 4 bases lay outside the gene matches. This CDR3 spans 14 amino acids. Germline-derived CDR1 and CDR2 are MDHEN and SYDVKM. CDR3 residues: CASSRGRSNEKLFF. For the CDR3, the DNA is TGTGCCAGCAGCAGGGGGCGGAGTAATGAAAAACTGTTTTTT.

The chain employs TRBV7-9 and TRBJ2-1, with no clear D. CDR3 length: 13 residues. V gave up 1 base and J gave up 6 bases, with 7 bases separating them. CDR1 is SEHNR, CDR2 FQNEAQ, per germline (reference sequence). CDR3 sequence reads: CASSLGSSNEQFF. The CDR3, as DNA: TGTGCCAGCAGCTTAGGGTCGAGCAATGAGCAGTTCTTC.

The rearrangement joins TRBV7-9 to TRBJ1-2; TRBD1 matches at 9 bases. J was trimmed by 7 bases and V by 5 bases; bases with no gene match: 8. Per germline, CDR1 SEHNR and CDR2 FQNEAQ (reference sequence). This CDR3 has 14 amino acids. CDR3 sequence: CASSPPDRGFGYTF. CDR3 coding DNA: TGTGCCAGCAGCCCACCGGACAGGGGTTTTGGCTACACCTTC.

The chain couples TRBV27 to TRBJ1-6; D is unclear. V dropped 5 bases and J dropped 8 bases, with 22 bases sitting between them. CDR3 length equals 17 residues. In germline, CDR1 is MNHEY, CDR2 SMNVEV (reference sequence). CDR3 DNA: TGTGCCAGCAGTATCACAAGGCAGGTTGGGATGGATTCACCCCTCCACTTT. Translated, it gives CASSITRQVGMDSPLHF.

This CDR3 is CASSQDFSSGGSYEQYF. As DNA, the CDR3 is TGCGCCAGCAGCCAAGACTTTTCTAGCGGGGGATCCTACGAGCAGTACTTC. The chain links TRBV4-3 to TRBJ2-7; 10 bases match TRBD2. The V segment lost 0 bases and the J segment 1 base; nucleotides outside the gene matches: 6. This CDR3 has 17 residues. Germline CDR1 and CDR2: LGHNA and YSLEER.